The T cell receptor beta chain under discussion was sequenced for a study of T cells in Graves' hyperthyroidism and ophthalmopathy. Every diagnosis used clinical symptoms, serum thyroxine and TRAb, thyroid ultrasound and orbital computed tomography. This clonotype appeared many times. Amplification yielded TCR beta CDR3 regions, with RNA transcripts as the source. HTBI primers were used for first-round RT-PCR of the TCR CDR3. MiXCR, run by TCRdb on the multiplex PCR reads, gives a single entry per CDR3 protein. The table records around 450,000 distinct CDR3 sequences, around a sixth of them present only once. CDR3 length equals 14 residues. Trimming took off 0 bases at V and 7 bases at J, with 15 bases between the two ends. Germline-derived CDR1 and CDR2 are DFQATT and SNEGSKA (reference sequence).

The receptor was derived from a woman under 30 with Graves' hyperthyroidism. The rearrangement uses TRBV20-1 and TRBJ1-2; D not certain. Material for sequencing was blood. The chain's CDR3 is CSARDWKLIAGYTF. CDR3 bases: TGCAGTGCTAGAGATTGGAAGTTGATCGCTGGCTACACCTTC.